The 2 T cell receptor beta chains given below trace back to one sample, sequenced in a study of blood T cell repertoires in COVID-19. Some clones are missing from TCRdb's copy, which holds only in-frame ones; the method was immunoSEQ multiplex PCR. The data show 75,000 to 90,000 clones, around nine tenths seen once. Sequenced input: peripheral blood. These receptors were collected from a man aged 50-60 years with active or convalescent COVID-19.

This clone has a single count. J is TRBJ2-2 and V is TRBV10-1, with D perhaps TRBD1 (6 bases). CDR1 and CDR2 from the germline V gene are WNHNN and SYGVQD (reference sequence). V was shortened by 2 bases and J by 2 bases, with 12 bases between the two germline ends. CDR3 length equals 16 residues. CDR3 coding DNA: TGCGCCAGCAGTGAGCAGAGGACAGCAAACACCGGGGAGCTGTTTTTT. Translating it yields CASSEQRTANTGELFF.

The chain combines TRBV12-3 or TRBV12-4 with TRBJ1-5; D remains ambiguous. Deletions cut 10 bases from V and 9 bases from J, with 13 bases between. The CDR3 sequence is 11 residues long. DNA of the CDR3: TGTGCCACCCGACCGAGCGGGCCCCAGCATTTT. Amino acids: CATRPSGPQHF.